This is a list of T cell receptor beta chains from one sample in a study of blood T cell repertoires in COVID-19. Assay: immunoSEQ multiplex PCR; the TCRdb copy retains only in-frame clones and omits some. The sample lists fewer than 300,000 clones; about 89% were seen once. Specimen: peripheral blood. These receptors all stem from a man aged 35-49 years who had recovered from COVID-19. Both conserved end residues are part of each CDR3. A D gene is named only where the DNA matches it firmly. Clone size, where shown, is once, few, many, or a class for clones that have expanded.

j_call v_call cdr3_length d_call clone_size cdr3_nt cdr3_aa
TRBJ1-5 TRBV6-5 14 TRBD1 - TGTGCCACCACGGACAGGGCCTACAATCAGCCCCAGCATTTT CATTDRAYNQPQHF
TRBJ1-2 TRBV9 16 TRBD1 once TGTGCCAGCAGCGTGGGGAGCCGGGACAGGGATGCTGGCTACACCTTC CASSVGSRDRDAGYTF
TRBJ2-1 TRBV5-5 15 TRBD2 - TGTGCCAGCAGCTTGGGGACTAGCGGGATCTATGAGCAGTTCTTC CASSLGTSGIYEQFF
TRBJ2-3 TRBV7-8 15 TRBD2 - TGTGCCAGCAGCGAACTAGCGGGAAACACAGATACGCAGTATTTT CASSELAGNTDTQYF
TRBJ2-3 TRBV6-2/TRBV6-3 15 - - TGTGCCAGCAACCCCCCGGACTCCATCCCCCCCACGCAGTATTTT CASNPPDSIPPTQYF
TRBJ2-2 TRBV6-5 13 - - TGTGCCAGCAGTTACTCGCGGGTCGGGGAGCTGTTTTTT CASSYSRVGELFF
TRBJ2-7 TRBV5-1 14 - - TGCGCCAGCAGTATAATAGGGGCCTTCTCCGAGCAGTACTTC CASSIIGAFSEQYF
TRBJ1-3 TRBV30 16 TRBD1 - TGTGCCTGGACAAAAGGGACAGGGACCTTAAAGGACACCATATATTTT CAWTKGTGTLKDTIYF
TRBJ2-1 TRBV7-2 16 TRBD2 - TGTGCCAGCAGCTTAGGGCGCGGGAGGGTTTACAATGAGCAGTTCTTC CASSLGRGRVYNEQFF
TRBJ1-1 TRBV10-3 11 - - TGTGCCATCAGGTCCGGGACAGAAGCTTTCTTT CAIRSGTEAFF
TRBJ2-4 TRBV19 13 - - TGTGCCAGTAGGTCAGGGGCCAAAAACATTCAGTACTTC CASRSGAKNIQYF
TRBJ2-2 TRBV7-2 15 - - TGTGCCAGCAGCCCCGGGACACTCCCCGGCGGGGAGCTGTTTTTT CASSPGTLPGGELFF
TRBJ2-7 TRBV2 10 - - TGTGCCAGCAGTGAAGTCGGGCAGTACTTC CASSEVGQYF
TRBJ2-5 TRBV14 17 TRBD2 once TGTGCCAGCAGCCCTAGGACTAGCGGGAGGGCCGATGAGACCCAGTACTTC CASSPRTSGRADETQYF
TRBJ2-1 TRBV7-9 14 - - TGTGCCAGCAGCTTATCCAGCGTCGGCAATGAGCAGTTCTTC CASSLSSVGNEQFF
TRBJ1-4 TRBV3-1/TRBV3-2 14 - - TGTGCCAGCAGCCCCCGGCTAGTCGATGAAAAACTGTTTTTT CASSPRLVDEKLFF
TRBJ2-1 TRBV2 15 TRBD2 - TGTGCCAGCAGTGAGCTCCTAGCGGGGAGTGTTGAGCAGTTCTTC CASSELLAGSVEQFF
TRBJ2-3 TRBV4-3 18 TRBD2 - TGCGCCAGCAGCCAAGACGCCCCTGCGGGGGGGGCACAAGATACGCAGTATTTT CASSQDAPAGGAQDTQYF
TRBJ2-3 TRBV7-3 13 - once TGTGCCAGCAGCGGGTCAGGCGACCTTAGGCAGTATTTT CASSGSGDLRQYF
TRBJ1-4 TRBV6-6 12 - - TGTGCCAGCAGGTTGGGCAATGAAAAACTGTTTTTT CASRLGNEKLFF